The rows below give T cell receptor beta chains drawn from one sample of a study of cytomegalovirus exposure and HLA in healthy donors. This table comes from immunoSEQ multiplex PCR, and its TCRdb copy is limited to in-frame clones, with some not included. The sample shows roughly 130,000 clones, approximately 90% of them seen only once. The source material was PBMCs. Receptors originate from a woman in her twenties or thirties in good health and CMV-seropositive. The CDR3 runs from the conserved cysteine through the conserved F or W. A D gene is named only where the DNA matches it firmly. Some rows mark clone size as missing; the rest say once, few, many or name a class of expanded clone.

d_gene | abundance | j_gene | len | v_gene | CDR3nt | CDR3aa
TRBD1 | - | TRBJ1-4 | 15 | TRBV5-1 | TGCGCCAGCAGCTTGGTCGCAGGGGGTAATGAAAAACTGTTTTTT | CASSLVAGGNEKLFF
- | once | TRBJ2-1 | 11 | TRBV12-5 | TGTGCTAGTGGTTTGCTAGATGAGCAGTTCTTC | CASGLLDEQFF
- | - | TRBJ2-5 | 14 | TRBV21-1 | TGTGCCAGCAGCATCGGTCCAGGGGTCGAGACCCAGTACTTC | CASSIGPGVETQYF
- | - | TRBJ2-7 | 14 | TRBV5-1 | TGCGCCAGCAGCTTAAAAGACAGGAACTACGAGCAGTACTTC | CASSLKDRNYEQYF
TRBD1 | once | TRBJ1-1 | 14 | TRBV2 | TGTGCCAGCAGGAGACAGGGGGCAAACACTGAAGCTTTCTTT | CASRRQGANTEAFF
- | - | TRBJ1-2 | 15 | TRBV15 | TGTGCCACCAGCCCTACACTTGACAGTTACTATGGCTACACCTTC | CATSPTLDSYYGYTF
- | - | TRBJ2-7 | 12 | TRBV6-6 | TGTGCCAGCAGCCATGACAGTTACGAGCAGTACTTC | CASSHDSYEQYF
TRBD2 | - | TRBJ2-1 | 16 | TRBV6-5 | TGTGCCAGCAGTTACTCAGGACTAGCGGGAGGTAATGAGCAGTTCTTC | CASSYSGLAGGNEQFF
TRBD1 | - | TRBJ2-5 | 14 | TRBV2 | TGTGCCAGCAGTGCCCCGGGACAGGGGATGACCCAGTACTTC | CASSAPGQGMTQYF
- | - | TRBJ2-3 | 16 | TRBV6-4 | TGTGCCAGCAGTGACTCTGCTGGGGGCAGCACAGATACGCAGTATTTT | CASSDSAGGSTDTQYF
- | - | TRBJ2-3 | 14 | TRBV6-6 | TGTGCCAGCAGTATAACCCAGACAGAAGATACGCAGTATTTT | CASSITQTEDTQYF
TRBD2 | - | TRBJ2-7 | 15 | TRBV9 | TGTGCCAGCAGCGTAGGATTGGGGGAGGGCAAAGAGCAGTACTTC | CASSVGLGEGKEQYF
- | - | TRBJ1-5 | 15 | TRBV27 | TGTGCCAGCAGTTTACTTGGAGGGAGCAATCAGCCCCAGCATTTT | CASSLLGGSNQPQHF